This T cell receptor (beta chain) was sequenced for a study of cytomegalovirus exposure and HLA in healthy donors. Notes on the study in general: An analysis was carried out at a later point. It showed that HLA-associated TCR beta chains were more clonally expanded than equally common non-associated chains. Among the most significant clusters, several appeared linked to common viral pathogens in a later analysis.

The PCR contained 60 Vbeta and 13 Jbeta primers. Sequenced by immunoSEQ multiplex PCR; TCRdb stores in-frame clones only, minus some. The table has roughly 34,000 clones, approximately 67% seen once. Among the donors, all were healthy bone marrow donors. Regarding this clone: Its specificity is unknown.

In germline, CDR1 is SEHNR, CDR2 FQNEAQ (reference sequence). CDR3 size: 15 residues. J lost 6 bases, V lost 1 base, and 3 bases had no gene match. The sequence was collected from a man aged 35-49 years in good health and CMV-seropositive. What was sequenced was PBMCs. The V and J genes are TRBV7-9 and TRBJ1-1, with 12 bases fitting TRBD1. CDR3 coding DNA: TGTGCCAGCAGCTTAGGGGACAGGGGGCTACCTGAAGCTTTCTTT. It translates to CASSLGDRGLPEAFF.